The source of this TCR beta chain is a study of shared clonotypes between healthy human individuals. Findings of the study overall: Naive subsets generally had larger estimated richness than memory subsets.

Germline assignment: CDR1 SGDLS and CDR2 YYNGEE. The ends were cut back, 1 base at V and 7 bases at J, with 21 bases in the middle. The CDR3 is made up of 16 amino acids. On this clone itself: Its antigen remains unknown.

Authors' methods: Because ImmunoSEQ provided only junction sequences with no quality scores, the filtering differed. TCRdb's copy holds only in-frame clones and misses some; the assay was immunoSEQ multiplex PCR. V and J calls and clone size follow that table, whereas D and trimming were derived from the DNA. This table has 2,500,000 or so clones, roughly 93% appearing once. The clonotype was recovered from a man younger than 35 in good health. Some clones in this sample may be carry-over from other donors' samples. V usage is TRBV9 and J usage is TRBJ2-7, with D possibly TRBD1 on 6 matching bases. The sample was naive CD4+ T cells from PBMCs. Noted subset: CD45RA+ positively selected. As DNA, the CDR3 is TGTGCCAGCAGCGTACGCCCCGGGCAGGGGATAGTAGAGCAGTACTTC. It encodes CASSVRPGQGIVEQYF. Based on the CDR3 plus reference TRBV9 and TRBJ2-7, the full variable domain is DSGVTQTPKHLITATGQRVTLRCSPRSGDLSVYWYQQSLDQGLQFLIQYYNGEERAKGNILERFSAQQFPDLHSELNLSSLELGDSALYFCASSVRPGQGIVEQYFGPGTRLTVT.